This T cell receptor beta chain was recorded in a study of T-cell reconstitution after alpha-beta-depleted transplantation in children. The sample holds many counts of this clonotype. The library targeted TCRbeta and was prepared with unique molecular identifiers. TCRdb fed the PCR reads into MiXCR, producing one record per CDR3 protein. The sample contains approximately 640,000 distinct CDR3 sequences, 16% of which appear only once. Germline values: CDR1 DFQATT, CDR2 SNEGSKA (reference sequence). V lost 1 base and J lost 0, with 9 bases in between. The CDR3 runs to 15 residues. The chain combines TRBV20-1 with TRBJ2-2, with D maybe TRBD2 (5 bases). This specimen was PBMCs from the stem cell graft donor, taken from the stem cell graft. The sequence was collected from a human donor who donated a stem cell graft to a child with acute myeloid leukemia. CDR3 loop: CSARGTLANTGELFF. Written as DNA, the CDR3 is TGCAGTGCTAGAGGGACTCTGGCGAACACCGGGGAGCTGTTTTTT.